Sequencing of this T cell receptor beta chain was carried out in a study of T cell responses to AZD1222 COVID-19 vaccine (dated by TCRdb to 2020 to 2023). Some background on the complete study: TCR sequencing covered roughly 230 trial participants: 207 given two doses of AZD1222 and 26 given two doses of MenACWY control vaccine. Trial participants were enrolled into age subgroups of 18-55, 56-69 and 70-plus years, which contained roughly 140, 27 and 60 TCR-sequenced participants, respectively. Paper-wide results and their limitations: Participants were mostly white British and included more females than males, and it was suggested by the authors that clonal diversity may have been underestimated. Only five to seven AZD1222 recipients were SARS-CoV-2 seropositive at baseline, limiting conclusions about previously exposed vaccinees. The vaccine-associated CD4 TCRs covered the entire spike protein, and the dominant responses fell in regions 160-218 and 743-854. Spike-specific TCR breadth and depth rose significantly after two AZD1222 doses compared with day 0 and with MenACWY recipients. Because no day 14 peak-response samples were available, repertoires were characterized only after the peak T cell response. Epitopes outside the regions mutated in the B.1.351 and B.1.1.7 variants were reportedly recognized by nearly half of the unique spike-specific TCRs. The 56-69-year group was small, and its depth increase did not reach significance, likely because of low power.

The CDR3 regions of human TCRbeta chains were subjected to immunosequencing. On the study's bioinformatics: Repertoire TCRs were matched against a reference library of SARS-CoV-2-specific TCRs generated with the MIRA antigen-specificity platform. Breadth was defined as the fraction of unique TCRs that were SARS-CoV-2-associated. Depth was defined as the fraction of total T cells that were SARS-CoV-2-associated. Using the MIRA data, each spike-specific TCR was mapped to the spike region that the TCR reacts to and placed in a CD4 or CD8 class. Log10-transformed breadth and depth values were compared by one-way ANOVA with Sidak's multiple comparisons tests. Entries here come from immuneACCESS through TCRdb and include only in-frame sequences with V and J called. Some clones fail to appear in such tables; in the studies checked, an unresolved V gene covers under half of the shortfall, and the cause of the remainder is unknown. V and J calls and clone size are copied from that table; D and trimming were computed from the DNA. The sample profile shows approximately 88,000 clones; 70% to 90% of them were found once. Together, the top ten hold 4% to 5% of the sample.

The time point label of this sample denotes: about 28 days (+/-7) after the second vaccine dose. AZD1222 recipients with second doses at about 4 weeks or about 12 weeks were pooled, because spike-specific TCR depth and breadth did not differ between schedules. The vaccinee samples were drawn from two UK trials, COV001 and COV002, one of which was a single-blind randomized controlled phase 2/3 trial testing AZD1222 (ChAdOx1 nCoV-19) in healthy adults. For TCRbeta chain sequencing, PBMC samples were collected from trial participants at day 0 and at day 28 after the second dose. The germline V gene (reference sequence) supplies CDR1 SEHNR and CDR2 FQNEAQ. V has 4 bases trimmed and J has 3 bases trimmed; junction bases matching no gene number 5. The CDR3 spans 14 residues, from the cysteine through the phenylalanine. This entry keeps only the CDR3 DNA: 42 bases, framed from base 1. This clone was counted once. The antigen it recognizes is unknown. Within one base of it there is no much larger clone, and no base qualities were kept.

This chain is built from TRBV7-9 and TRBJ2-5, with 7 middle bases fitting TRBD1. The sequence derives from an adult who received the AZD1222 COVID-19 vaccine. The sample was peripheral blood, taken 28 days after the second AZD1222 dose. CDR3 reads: CASSSATGEETQYF. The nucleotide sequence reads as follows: TGTGCCAGCAGCTCGGCAACAGGGGAAGAGACCCAGTACTTC.